Listed here are 6 T cell receptor beta chains from one sample, sequenced in a study of blood T cell repertoires in COVID-19. The data were produced by immunoSEQ multiplex PCR, yet TCRdb's version contains in-frame clones alone and is incomplete. The repertoire holds about 240,000 clones, with around 79% as singletons. Sequencing was carried out using peripheral blood. The source is a woman aged 80 or older with acute or convalescent COVID-19.

V and J are TRBV10-3 and TRBJ2-3, with D tentatively TRBD2 (6 bases). CDR1 is ENHRY and CDR2 is SYGVKD in the germline V gene. The CDR3 has 13 residues. V was pared by 8 bases and J by 0 bases, with 9 bases between. The CDR3 region is CAISAGSTDTQYF. DNA for the CDR3: TGTGCCATCTCGGCGGGGAGCACAGATACGCAGTATTTT.

This chain joins TRBV25-1 and TRBJ2-5, with D unresolved. Germline values: CDR1 MGHDK, CDR2 SYGVNS. The CDR3 covers 11 residues. Deletions cut 9 bases from V and 2 bases from J, with 7 bases between. The CDR3 coding sequence is TGTGCCAGGCCTGAGCAAGAGACCCAGTACTTC. Translated: CARPEQETQYF.

V is TRBV6-5 and J is TRBJ1-5; the match to TRBD1 covers 10 bases. The CDR3 is 15 residues long. The V gene end was trimmed by 6 bases and the J gene end by 11 bases; junction bases not matched to a gene: 13. Per germline, CDR1 MNHEY and CDR2 SVGAGI. The CDR3 coding sequence is TGTGCCAGCAGCCGGGACAGGGGCTTCGGGGGGGCCCAGCATTTT. It encodes CASSRDRGFGGAQHF.

This clone was observed a few times. This chain uses TRBV6-6 with TRBJ2-7; D might be TRBD1 (6 bases). With 5 bases removed from V and 3 bases from J, the gap between germline ends came to 8 bases. This CDR3 is 12 amino acids long. Germline V gene data show CDR1 as MNHNY and CDR2 as SVGAGI (reference sequence). The CDR3 sequence: CASSTQGYEQYF. The CDR3 coding sequence is TGTGCCAGCAGTACACAGGGCTACGAGCAGTACTTC.

This chain joins TRBV7-9 and TRBJ2-5, with D possibly TRBD2 on 6 matching bases. V shed 7 bases and J shed 4 bases, with 16 bases lying between them. Germline V gives CDR1 SEHNR, CDR2 FQNEAQ (reference sequence). The CDR3 is 14 residues long. CDR3 bases: TGTGCCAGCACCCCCCCGCGGGGATTAGAGACCCAGTACTTC. Translating it yields CASTPPRGLETQYF.

Turning to this clone: The sample holds other DNA sequences that translate to the same CDR3. V usage is TRBV5-4 and J usage is TRBJ2-7, with D possibly matching TRBD1 (5 bases). The germline gives CDR1 SGHNT, CDR2 YYREEE (reference sequence). Trimming stripped 2 bases from V and 4 bases from J, with 7 bases between. CDR3 length: 12 amino acids. The CDR3 reads CASSLDRYEQYF. CDR3 bases: TGTGCCAGCAGCTTAGACAGATACGAGCAGTACTTC.